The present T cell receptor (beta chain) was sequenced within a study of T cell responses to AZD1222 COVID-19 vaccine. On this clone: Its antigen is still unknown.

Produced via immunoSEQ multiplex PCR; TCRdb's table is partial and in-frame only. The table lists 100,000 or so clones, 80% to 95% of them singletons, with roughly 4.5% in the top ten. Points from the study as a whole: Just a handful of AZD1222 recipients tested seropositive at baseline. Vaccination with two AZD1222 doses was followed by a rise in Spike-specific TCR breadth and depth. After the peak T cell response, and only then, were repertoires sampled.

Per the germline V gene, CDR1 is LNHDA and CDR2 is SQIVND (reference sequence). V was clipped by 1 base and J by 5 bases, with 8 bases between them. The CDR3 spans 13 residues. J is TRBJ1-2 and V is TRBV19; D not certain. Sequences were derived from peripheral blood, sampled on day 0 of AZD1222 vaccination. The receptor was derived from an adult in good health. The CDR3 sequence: CASSIAGDYGYTF. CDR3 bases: TGTGCCAGTAGTATAGCCGGTGATTATGGCTACACCTTC.